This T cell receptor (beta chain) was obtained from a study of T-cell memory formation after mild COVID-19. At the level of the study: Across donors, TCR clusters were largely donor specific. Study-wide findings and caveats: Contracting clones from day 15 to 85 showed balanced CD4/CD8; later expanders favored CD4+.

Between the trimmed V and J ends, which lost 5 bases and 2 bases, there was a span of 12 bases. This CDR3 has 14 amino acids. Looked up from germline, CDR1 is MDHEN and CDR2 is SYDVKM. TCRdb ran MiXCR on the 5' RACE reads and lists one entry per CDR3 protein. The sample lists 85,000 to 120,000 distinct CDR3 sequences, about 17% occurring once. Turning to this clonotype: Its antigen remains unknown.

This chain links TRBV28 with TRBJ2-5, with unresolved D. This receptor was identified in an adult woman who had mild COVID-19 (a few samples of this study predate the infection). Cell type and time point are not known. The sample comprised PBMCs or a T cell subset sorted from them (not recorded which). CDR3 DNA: TGTGCCAGCAGTGAACTGACGGATCAAGAGACCCAGTACTTC. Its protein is CASSELTDQETQYF.